The clone carrying this T cell receptor (beta chain) was detected a few times. As yet, its antigen is unknown. The CDR3 runs to 14 residues. Losses at the gene ends were 3 bases for V and 4 bases for J; bases not matched to a gene: 5. Germline CDR1 reads DFQATT; CDR2 reads SNEGSKA (reference sequence). This specimen comes from a study of T-cell reconstitution after alpha-beta-depleted transplantation in children. Unique molecular identifiers were built into the TCRbeta library. In TCRdb, the PCR reads were re-called with MiXCR into one record per CDR3 protein. The sample has just over 950,000 distinct CDR3 sequences; roughly 29% are singletons. Regarding the study as a whole: Certain patients had high TCRbeta diversity at day 60, and it came from recipient T cells and thymic progenitors that survived. Among T cells one year after transplant, newly produced cells accounted for most counts and diversity. Roughly two months post-transplant, alpha-beta T cells reportedly originated from several hundred graft clones that had expanded.

The sequence derives from a boy younger than two who had a stem cell transplant for SCID, so the T cells may come from the graft donor. The rearrangement uses TRBV20-1 and TRBJ1-1, with TRBD1 matching 10 bases. This material consisted of PBMCs, mostly from graft donor cells, taken 360 days after TCRalphabeta/CD19-depleted stem cell transplant. The DNA of the CDR3 is TGCAGTGCTAGGGGTCGGACAGGGGGCACTGAAGCTTTCTTT. Encoded protein: CSARGRTGGTEAFF.